Listed below are T cell receptor beta chains from one sample, sequenced in a study of cytomegalovirus exposure and HLA in healthy donors. TCRdb keeps only in-frame clones here, not all; method: immunoSEQ multiplex PCR. The repertoire includes some 170,000 clones, roughly 80% of them detected once, and 6% to 9% sits in the top ten. The sequenced sample was PBMCs. The source of these receptors is a woman between 25 and 40 years old in good health and CMV-seropositive. Both conserved end residues are part of each CDR3. The order of the fields is clone size, J gene, V gene, D gene, CDR3 protein, CDR3 DNA. D genes are given only for firm matches. The size entry is marked missing in some rows and otherwise reads once, few, many or a size class.

NA | TRBJ2-1 | TRBV19 | NA | CASSIYFGRGTLQGVQFF | TGTGCCAGTAGTATTTATTTCGGTCGCGGGACCCTTCAGGGTGTGCAGTTCTTC
NA | TRBJ1-1 | TRBV18 | TRBD1 | CASSPWDSLVSTEAFF | TGTGCCAGCTCACCGTGGGACAGCCTGGTTTCCACTGAAGCTTTCTTT
few | TRBJ1-1 | TRBV5-4 | NA | CASSLPDRLNTEAFF | TGTGCCAGCAGCCTTCCCGACAGGCTGAACACTGAAGCTTTCTTT
NA | TRBJ1-2 | TRBV7-3 | NA | CASRKAGTDNYGYTF | TGTGCCAGCAGGAAGGCCGGGACTGATAACTATGGCTACACCTTC
NA | TRBJ2-7 | TRBV9 | NA | CASSAGATLSYEQYF | TGTGCCAGCAGCGCAGGGGCTACCCTATCCTACGAGCAGTACTTC
NA | TRBJ1-2 | TRBV30 | TRBD1 | CAWSGDSNYGYTF | TGTGCCTGGAGTGGGGACAGTAACTATGGCTACACCTTC
NA | TRBJ2-3 | TRBV4-2 | NA | CASSPRDSITDTQYF | TGTGCCAGCAGCCCGCGGGACAGCATCACAGATACGCAGTATTTT
NA | TRBJ1-3 | TRBV4-1 | NA | CASSQRFASSGNTIYF | TGCGCCAGCAGCCAAAGATTCGCTAGCTCTGGAAACACCATATATTTT
NA | TRBJ2-1 | TRBV19 | TRBD1 | CASSLVGQGQIYNEQFF | TGTGCCAGTAGTTTGGTTGGACAGGGGCAAATCTACAATGAGCAGTTCTTC
NA | TRBJ1-5 | TRBV28 | NA | CASSLLGQGNQPQHF | TGTGCCAGCAGTTTATTAGGCCAGGGGAATCAGCCCCAGCATTTT
NA | TRBJ1-6 | TRBV5-1 | NA | CASREESNSPLHF | TGCGCCAGCAGGGAGGAGTCTAATTCACCCCTCCACTTT
NA | TRBJ1-4 | TRBV4-1 | NA | CASSQEMAGGYGKLFF | TGCGCCAGCAGCCAAGAGATGGCCGGGGGGTATGGAAAACTGTTTTTT
few | TRBJ2-1 | TRBV6-1 | TRBD2 | CAGGTSGGGNNEQFF | TGTGCCGGAGGGACTAGCGGGGGAGGAAACAATGAGCAGTTCTTC
NA | TRBJ2-7 | TRBV29-1 | NA | CSALSGVTGEQYF | TGCAGCGCTCTCTCGGGGGTTACGGGGGAGCAGTACTTC
once | TRBJ1-3 | TRBV9 | NA | CASSILQGPGNTIYF | TGTGCCAGCAGCATTTTACAGGGTCCTGGAAACACCATATATTTT
NA | TRBJ2-5 | TRBV27 | TRBD1 | CASSLVPPRGQGRETQYF | TGTGCCAGCAGTTTAGTACCTCCCCGGGGACAGGGGAGAGAGACCCAGTACTTC
NA | TRBJ2-5 | TRBV7-9 | TRBD2 | CASSFAGLAQETQYF | TGTGCCAGCAGCTTCGCGGGACTAGCCCAAGAGACCCAGTACTTC
NA | TRBJ1-1 | TRBV20-1 | TRBD1 | CRGQGGTEAFF | TGCAGAGGACAGGGTGGCACTGAAGCTTTCTTT
NA | TRBJ2-3 | TRBV2 | NA | CASSAILGPWADTQYF | TGTGCCAGCAGTGCCATATTGGGGCCTTGGGCAGATACGCAGTATTTT
NA | TRBJ2-5 | TRBV20-1 | NA | CSVHARETQYF | TGCAGCGTTCATGCGCGAGAGACCCAGTACTTC
NA | TRBJ2-5 | TRBV11-2 | TRBD1 | CASSLDLMTGKTQYF | TGTGCCAGCAGCTTAGATTTGATGACAGGGAAGACCCAGTACTTC
once | TRBJ1-2 | TRBV6-5 | NA | CASSYLPRFNYGYTF | TGTGCCAGCAGTTACCTACCCAGGTTCAACTATGGCTACACCTTC
NA | TRBJ1-1 | TRBV5-1 | NA | CASSLVGTINTEAFF | TGCGCCAGCAGCTTGGTGGGGACAATTAACACTGAAGCTTTCTTT
NA | TRBJ2-3 | TRBV5-6 | NA | CASSLGWGLSGHTDTQYF | TGTGCCAGCAGCTTGGGGTGGGGGCTGTCGGGCCACACAGATACGCAGTATTTT
NA | TRBJ2-7 | TRBV9 | TRBD2 | CASSVSSGNEQYF | TGTGCCAGCAGCGTGAGCAGCGGGAACGAGCAGTACTTC
once | TRBJ2-2 | TRBV7-9 | NA | CASSMIGGTVKSTGELFF | TGTGCCAGCAGCATGATTGGCGGGACAGTTAAGTCCACCGGGGAGCTGTTTTTT
NA | TRBJ2-1 | TRBV19 | NA | CASTLSGEPYNEQFF | TGTGCCAGTACCCTTTCGGGGGAGCCCTACAATGAGCAGTTCTTC
NA | TRBJ2-5 | TRBV5-1 | TRBD1 | CASSENRGQETQYF | TGCGCCAGCAGCGAGAACAGGGGGCAAGAGACCCAGTACTTC
NA | TRBJ2-5 | TRBV23-1 | NA | CASSHRAHRAPVETQYF | TGCGCCAGCAGTCATCGCGCCCACAGAGCCCCCGTGGAGACCCAGTACTTC
NA | TRBJ1-5 | TRBV7-2 | NA | CASRVQGGSNQPQHF | TGTGCCAGCAGGGTACAGGGAGGGAGCAATCAGCCCCAGCATTTT
NA | TRBJ2-6 | TRBV15 | NA | CATSTQVSGANVLTF | TGTGCCACCAGCACACAGGTCTCTGGGGCCAACGTCCTGACTTTC
NA | TRBJ2-5 | TRBV9 | NA | CASSVAEETQYF | TGTGCCAGCAGCGTAGCGGAGGAGACCCAGTACTTC
NA | TRBJ2-7 | TRBV23-1 | NA | CASSQSRGPRGSSYEQYF | TGCGCCAGCAGTCAGTCAAGAGGTCCCCGGGGGAGCTCCTACGAGCAGTACTTC
NA | TRBJ2-3 | TRBV19 | TRBD2 | CASSRSTSADTQYF | TGTGCCAGTAGTAGATCGACTAGCGCGGATACGCAGTATTTT
NA | TRBJ2-1 | TRBV5-8 | NA | CVSSPIGRVSYNEQFF | TGTGTCAGCAGCCCGATCGGCCGGGTCTCCTACAATGAGCAGTTCTTC
NA | TRBJ2-2 | TRBV15 | TRBD1 | CATSRVLQGIGELFF | TGTGCCACCAGCAGAGTCCTACAGGGGATCGGGGAGCTGTTTTTT
NA | TRBJ1-4 | TRBV27 | NA | CASSLTGGYNEKLFF | TGTGCCAGCAGTTTGACAGGCGGATATAATGAAAAACTGTTTTTT
NA | TRBJ1-5 | TRBV19 | NA | CASSIIGARVMDQPQHF | TGTGCCAGTAGTATAATCGGTGCGCGGGTGATGGATCAGCCCCAGCATTTT
NA | TRBJ2-4 | TRBV19 | NA | CASSLNSGGAGKNIQYF | TGTGCCAGTAGTTTGAACTCCGGGGGAGCGGGCAAAAACATTCAGTACTTC
NA | TRBJ2-3 | TRBV6-4 | TRBD2 | CASSEGAGDTDTQYF | TGTGCCAGCAGTGAAGGGGCGGGGGACACAGATACGCAGTATTTT
few | TRBJ2-7 | TRBV19 | TRBD2 | CASSTKAGAQYEQYF | TGTGCCAGTAGTACGAAAGCGGGGGCCCAATACGAGCAGTACTTC
NA | TRBJ1-1 | TRBV4-3 | NA | CASSPREGKMNTEAFF | TGCGCCAGCAGCCCCAGAGAGGGAAAAATGAACACTGAAGCTTTCTTT
NA | TRBJ1-1 | TRBV5-1 | NA | CASSWGGTEAFF | TGCGCCAGCAGCTGGGGGGGGACTGAAGCTTTCTTT
NA | TRBJ2-3 | TRBV6-5 | NA | CASRRDVTDTQYF | TGTGCCAGCAGGCGGGACGTTACAGATACGCAGTATTTT
NA | TRBJ1-3 | TRBV7-2 | NA | CASSFWVGGGNTIYF | TGTGCCAGCAGCTTCTGGGTAGGAGGAGGAAACACCATATATTTT
once | TRBJ2-1 | TRBV9 | TRBD2 | CASSVAGASGGAYNEQFF | TGTGCCAGCAGCGTAGCTGGGGCTAGCGGGGGGGCCTACAATGAGCAGTTCTTC
NA | TRBJ1-2 | TRBV11-3 | TRBD1 | CASSQKLGTGVFYGYTF | TGTGCCAGCAGCCAAAAGTTGGGGACAGGGGTATTTTATGGCTACACCTTC